What follows are 3 T cell receptor beta chains derived from one specimen sequenced in a study of cytomegalovirus exposure and HLA in healthy donors. Here immunoSEQ multiplex PCR was the method, and the copy in TCRdb shows in-frame clones only, minus some. The sample lists 200,000 or so clones, around 90% seen once, with about 2.9% in the top ten. What was sequenced was PBMCs. The receptors were sampled from a woman younger than 30 in good health and CMV-seronegative.

The rearrangement links TRBV10-1 to TRBJ2-3; TRBD2 aligns across 11 bases. Per germline, CDR1 WNHNN and CDR2 SYGVQD (reference sequence). Trimming took 3 bases from V and 4 from J; bases not matched to a gene: 9. This CDR3 comprises 17 residues. The CDR3 DNA follows: TGCGCCAGCAGTGAACGCCGTAGCGGGAGGGCCTCAGATACGCAGTATTTT. Its protein product is CASSERRSGRASDTQYF.

J is TRBJ2-1 and V is TRBV5-1; 9 nucleotides match TRBD1. This CDR3 contains 17 residues. Unmatched junction bases numbered 8, after V lost 2 bases and J lost 2 bases. Germline V gives CDR1 SGHRS, CDR2 YFSETQ. CDR3 sequence: CASSFAPGQGTYNEQFF. For the CDR3, the DNA is TGCGCCAGCAGCTTCGCCCCGGGACAGGGTACCTACAATGAGCAGTTCTTC.

The chain links TRBV25-1 to TRBJ2-1; TRBD2 matches at 8 bases. Losses at the gene ends were 2 bases for V and 1 base for J; bases not matched to a gene: 4. The CDR3 has 16 residues. CDR1 is MGHDK and CDR2 is SYGVNS in the germline V gene. CDR3 region: CASSEGGGRSYNEQFF. The CDR3 coding sequence is TGTGCCAGCAGTGAAGGTGGCGGGAGGTCCTACAATGAGCAGTTCTTC.